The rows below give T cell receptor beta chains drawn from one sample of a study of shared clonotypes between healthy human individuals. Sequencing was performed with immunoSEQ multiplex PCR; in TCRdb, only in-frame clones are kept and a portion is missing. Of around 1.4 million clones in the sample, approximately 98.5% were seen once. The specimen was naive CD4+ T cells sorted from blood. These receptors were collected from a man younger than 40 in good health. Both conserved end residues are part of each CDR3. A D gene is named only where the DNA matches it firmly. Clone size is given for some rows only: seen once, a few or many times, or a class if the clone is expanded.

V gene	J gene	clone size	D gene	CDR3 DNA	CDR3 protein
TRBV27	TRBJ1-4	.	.	TGTGCCAGCAGTCCAATCAGGGGTGGTAATGAAAAACTGTTTTTT	CASSPIRGGNEKLFF
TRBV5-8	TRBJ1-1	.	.	TGTGCCAGCAGCTTGAGGCAGGGACAAGGGGGGGGAGCTTTCTTT	CASSLRQGQGGGAFF
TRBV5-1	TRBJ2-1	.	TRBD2	TGCGCCAGCAGTTCTAGCGGGTTCGTCAATGAGCAGTTCTTC	CASSSSGFVNEQFF
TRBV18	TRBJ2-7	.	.	TGTGCCAGCTCCCCTACGGTGGACTACGAGCAGTACTTC	CASSPTVDYEQYF
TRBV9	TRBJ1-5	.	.	TGTGCCAGCAGCGTATCGGGGGCCAGCAATCAGCCCCAGCATTTT	CASSVSGASNQPQHF
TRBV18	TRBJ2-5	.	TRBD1	TGTGCCAGCTCACCTCTCGGACAGGCGGAGACCCAGTACTTC	CASSPLGQAETQYF
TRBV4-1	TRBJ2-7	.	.	TGCGCCAGCAGTTTAGCAGAACGATTCTACGAGCAGTACTTC	CASSLAERFYEQYF
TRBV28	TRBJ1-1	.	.	TGTGCCAGCAGACCCTCCGGACAGCCTGAAGCTTTCTTT	CASRPSGQPEAFF
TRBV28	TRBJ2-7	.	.	TGTGCCAGCAATCACCCCGGGCTTGAGCAGTACTTC	CASNHPGLEQYF
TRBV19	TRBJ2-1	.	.	TGTGCCAGTTGCCGGGTGCAGGGTGGCTACAATGAGCAGTTCTTC	CASCRVQGGYNEQFF
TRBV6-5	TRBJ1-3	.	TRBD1	TGTGCCAGCAGTAGACAGGGTCCTGGAAACACCATATATTTT	CASSRQGPGNTIYF
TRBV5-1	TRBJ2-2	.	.	TGCGCCAGCAGCCCTCAGCAGGCGAACACCGGGGAGCTGTTTTTT	CASSPQQANTGELFF
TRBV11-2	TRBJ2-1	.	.	TGTGCCAGCAGCTTAGGGGTTCTCAATGAGCAGTTCTTC	CASSLGVLNEQFF
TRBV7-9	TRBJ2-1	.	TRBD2	TGTGCCAGCAGCTCGAGTAGCGGGAGGATCATCTCCATACAGGCACAGTTCTTC	CASSSSSGRIISIQAQFF
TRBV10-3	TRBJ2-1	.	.	TGTGCCATCAGTGAACTAGCCAACAATGAGCAGTTCTTC	CAISELANNEQFF
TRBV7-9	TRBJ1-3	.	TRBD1	TGTGCCAGCAGCGATCTGGACAGGGGCTCTGGAAACACCATATATTTT	CASSDLDRGSGNTIYF
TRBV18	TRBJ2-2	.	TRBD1	TGTGCCAGCTCACTGTTCAAGGGGGCGTCGAACACCGGGGAGCTGTTTTTT	CASSLFKGASNTGELFF
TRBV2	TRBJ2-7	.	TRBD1	TGTGCCAGCAGAGCCGACAGGGTGAGCTCCTACGAGCAGTACTTC	CASRADRVSSYEQYF
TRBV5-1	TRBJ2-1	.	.	TGCGCCAGCAGCTTACTAGGAGGGAGCTACTCCTACAATGAGCAGTTCTTC	CASSLLGGSYSYNEQFF
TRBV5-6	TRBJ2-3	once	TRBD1	TGTGCCAGCAAGCTTGACAGGGGCACAGATACGCAGTATTTT	CASKLDRGTDTQYF
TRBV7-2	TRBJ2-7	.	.	TGTGCCAGCAGCCCCACACGTCCGGGGGCGGAGGAGCAGTACTTC	CASSPTRPGAEEQYF
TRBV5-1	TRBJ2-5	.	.	TGCGCCAGCAGCTTGGCCCCACCGATGGGCGGAGATCGTTTAGAGACCCAGTACTTC	CASSLAPPMGGDRLETQYF
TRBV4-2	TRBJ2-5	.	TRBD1	TGTGCCAGCAGCCAAGATGGTAGGACAGGGAGTGAGACCCAGTACTTC	CASSQDGRTGSETQYF
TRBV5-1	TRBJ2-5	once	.	TGCGCCAGCACCGAAAAAGAGACCCAGTACTTC	CASTEKETQYF
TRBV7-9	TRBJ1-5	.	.	TGTGCCAGCAGCTTATTTTCGACACAGAGGGGCAATCAGCCCCAGCATTTT	CASSLFSTQRGNQPQHF
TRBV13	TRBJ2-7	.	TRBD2	TGTGCCAGCAGCCCCCTCGCTAGCGGGAGGGACGAGCAGTACTTC	CASSPLASGRDEQYF
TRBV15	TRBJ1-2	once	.	TGTGCCACCAGCAGAGATGTTAGGGGCTATGGCTACACCTTC	CATSRDVRGYGYTF
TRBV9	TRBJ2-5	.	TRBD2	TGTGCCAGCAGCGTAGGTATTTCTAGCGGGAGTCGGGAGACCCAGTACTTC	CASSVGISSGSRETQYF
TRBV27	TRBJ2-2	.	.	TGTGCCAGCAGTCGAGTAGCTCTCGTGAACACCGGGGAGCTGTTTTTT	CASSRVALVNTGELFF
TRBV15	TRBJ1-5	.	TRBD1	TGTGCCACCAGCAGAGATTTAGTGGGACAGGGTTTCCAGCCCCAGCATTTT	CATSRDLVGQGFQPQHF
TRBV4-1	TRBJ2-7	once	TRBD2	TGCGCCAGCAGCCCCGAGCCGGGACTAGCGGGAGCGGGGTACTTC	CASSPEPGLAGAGYF
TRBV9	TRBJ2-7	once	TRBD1	TGTGCCAGCAGCGCAGGGGGACAGGGAAGCGAGCAGTACTTC	CASSAGGQGSEQYF
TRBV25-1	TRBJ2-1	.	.	TGTGCCAGCAGTTCCACCAACTACAATGAGCAGTTCTTC	CASSSTNYNEQFF
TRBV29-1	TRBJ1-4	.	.	TGCAGCGTTGAGGTCGTTGAAAAACTGTTTTTT	CSVEVVEKLFF
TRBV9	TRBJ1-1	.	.	TGTGCCAACAGGGCAATGAACACTGAAGCTTTCTTT	CANRAMNTEAFF
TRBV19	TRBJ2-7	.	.	TGTGCCAGTAGTATAGGGCCAGGGGTTTACGAGCAGTACTTC	CASSIGPGVYEQYF
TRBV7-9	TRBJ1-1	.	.	TGTGCCAGCAGCTTCGGGGGCCTGAACACTGAAGCTTTCTTT	CASSFGGLNTEAFF
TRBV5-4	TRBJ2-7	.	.	TGTGCCAGCAGCTACCGGACCACCGGGGACTACGAGCAGTACTTC	CASSYRTTGDYEQYF
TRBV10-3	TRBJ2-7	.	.	TGTGCCATCAGTGATAGAACGGGGCGGTCCTACGAGCAGTACTTC	CAISDRTGRSYEQYF
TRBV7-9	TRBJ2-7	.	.	TGTGCCAGCAGCTTACTAGAGGGCTACGAGCAGTACTTC	CASSLLEGYEQYF
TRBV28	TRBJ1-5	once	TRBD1	TGTGCCAGCAGGTTAGACCGACAGGGGAATCAGCCCCAGCATTTT	CASRLDRQGNQPQHF
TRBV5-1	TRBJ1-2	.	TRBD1	TGCGCCAGCAGCCTTGGACTTGGAACAGGGGGCATTGACTATGGCTACACCTTC	CASSLGLGTGGIDYGYTF
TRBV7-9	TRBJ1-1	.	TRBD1	TGTGCCAGCAGCTTAGGAGAGGGGGCGCCGAACACTGAAGCTTTCTTT	CASSLGEGAPNTEAFF
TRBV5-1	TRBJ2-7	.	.	TGCGCCAGCAGCATACAGGGGAGGGGGACTTCGGAGCAGTACTTC	CASSIQGRGTSEQYF
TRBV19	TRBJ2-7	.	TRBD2	TGTGCCAGTAGGATAGGACTAGCGGGGGACTACGAGCAGTACTTC	CASRIGLAGDYEQYF
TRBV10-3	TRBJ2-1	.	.	TGTGCCATCAGTTCCTCGGATGAGCAGTTCTTC	CAISSSDEQFF
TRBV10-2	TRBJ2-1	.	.	TGCGCCAGCAGTGTGGGCAGGGATACGTATGAGCAGTTCTTC	CASSVGRDTYEQFF